This TCR beta chain is from a study of CD8 T cells in Susac syndrome. The trim removed 5 bases at V and 6 bases at J, leaving 10 bases unmatched. This CDR3 spans 16 amino acids. Germline lookup yields CDR1 MNHEY and CDR2 SMNVEV (reference sequence). Roughly 0.45 to 1 ug RNA was reverse transcribed with random hexamers. TCRdb redid the calling of the immunoSEQ multiplex PCR reads with MiXCR, one entry per CDR3 protein. In the table there are some 260,000 distinct CDR3 sequences, 85% of which are singletons. The V call is TRBV27, the J call TRBJ2-3; 11 nucleotides line up with TRBD2. This sequence was found in a human donor with multiple sclerosis. The sequenced sample was CD8+ T cells from PBMCs. CDR3 nucleotides: TGTGCCAGCAGTGTAGCGGGAGGGCGGGGCAGCGATACGCAGTATTTT. Its protein product is CASSVAGGRGSDTQYF.